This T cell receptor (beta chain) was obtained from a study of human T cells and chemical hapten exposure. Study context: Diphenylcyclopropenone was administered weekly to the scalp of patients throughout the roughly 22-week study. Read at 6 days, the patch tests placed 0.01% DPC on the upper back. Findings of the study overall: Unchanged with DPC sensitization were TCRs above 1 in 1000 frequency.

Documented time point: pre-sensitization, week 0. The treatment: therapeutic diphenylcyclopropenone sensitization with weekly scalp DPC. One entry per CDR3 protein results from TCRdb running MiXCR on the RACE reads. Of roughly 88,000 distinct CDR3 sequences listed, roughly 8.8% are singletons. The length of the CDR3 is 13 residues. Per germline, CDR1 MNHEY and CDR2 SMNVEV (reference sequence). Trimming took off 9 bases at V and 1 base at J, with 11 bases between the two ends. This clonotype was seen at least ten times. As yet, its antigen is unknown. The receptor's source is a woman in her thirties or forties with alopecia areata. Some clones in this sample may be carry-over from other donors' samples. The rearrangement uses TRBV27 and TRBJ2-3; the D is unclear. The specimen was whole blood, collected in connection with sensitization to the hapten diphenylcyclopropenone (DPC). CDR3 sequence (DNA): TGTGCCAGTACACCGGGTGGCACAGATACGCAGTATTTT. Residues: CASTPGGTDTQYF.